The T cell receptor (beta chain) under discussion was sequenced for a study of blood T cell repertoires in COVID-19. Study-wide background: Acute and convalescent COVID-19 samples came from the United States, Italy and Spain.

The CDR3 runs 14 residues. V was pared by 6 bases and J by 3 bases, with 11 bases between. Germline V CDR1 and CDR2: LGHDT, YNNKEL (reference sequence). Study processing details: From reference gene primer amplification, estimates of nucleated cell counts were derived. Data came from immunoSEQ multiplex PCR; TCRdb stores just in-frame clones and leaves some out. V and J calls and clone size are copied from that table; D and trimming were computed from the DNA. Of some 68,000 clones listed, 85% to 90% are singletons. Sequencing was performed on peripheral blood. The TCR originated in a man aged 45-65 years with active COVID-19. This rearrangement joins TRBV3-1 (or the pseudogene TRBV3-2) to TRBJ2-2; D gene unclear. CDR3 region: CASRKRRDTGELFF. CDR3 nucleotide sequence: TGTGCCAGCAGGAAACGGAGAGACACCGGGGAGCTGTTTTTT.